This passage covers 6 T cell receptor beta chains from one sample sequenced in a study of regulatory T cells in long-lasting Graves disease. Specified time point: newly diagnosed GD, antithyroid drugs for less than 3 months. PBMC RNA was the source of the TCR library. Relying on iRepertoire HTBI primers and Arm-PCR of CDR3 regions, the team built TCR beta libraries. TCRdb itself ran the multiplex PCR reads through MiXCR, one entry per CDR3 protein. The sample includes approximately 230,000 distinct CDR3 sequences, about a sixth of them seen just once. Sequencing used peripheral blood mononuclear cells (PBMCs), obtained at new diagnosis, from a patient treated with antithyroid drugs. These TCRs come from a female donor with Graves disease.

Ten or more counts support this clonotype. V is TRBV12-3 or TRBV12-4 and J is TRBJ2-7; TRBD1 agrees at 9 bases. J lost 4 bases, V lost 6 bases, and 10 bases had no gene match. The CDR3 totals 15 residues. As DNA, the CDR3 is TGTGCCAGCAGCCTCGACAGGGGGATAGAGTACGAGCAGTACTTC. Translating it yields CASSLDRGIEYEQYF.

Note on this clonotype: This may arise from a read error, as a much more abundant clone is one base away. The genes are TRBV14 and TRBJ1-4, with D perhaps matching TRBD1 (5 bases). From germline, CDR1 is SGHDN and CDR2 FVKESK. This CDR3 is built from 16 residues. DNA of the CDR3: TGTGCCAGCAGCCGGATCGGGCAGGGAGCTTCCGAAAAAGTGTTTTTT. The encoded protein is CASSRIGQGASEKVFF. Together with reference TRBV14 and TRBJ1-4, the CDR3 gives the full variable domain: EAGVTQFPSHSVIEKGQTVTLRCDPISGHDNLYWYRRVMGKEIKFLLHFVKESKQDESGMPNNRFLAERTGGTYSTLKVQPAELEDSGVYFCASSRIGQGASEKVFFGSGTQLSVL.

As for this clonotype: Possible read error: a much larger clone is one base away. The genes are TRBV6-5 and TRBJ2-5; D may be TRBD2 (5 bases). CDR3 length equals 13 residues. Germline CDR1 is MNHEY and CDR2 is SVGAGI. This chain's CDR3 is CASSHRLTETRYF. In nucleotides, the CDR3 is TGTGCCAGCAGTCACCGACTAACAGAGACCCGGTACTTC.

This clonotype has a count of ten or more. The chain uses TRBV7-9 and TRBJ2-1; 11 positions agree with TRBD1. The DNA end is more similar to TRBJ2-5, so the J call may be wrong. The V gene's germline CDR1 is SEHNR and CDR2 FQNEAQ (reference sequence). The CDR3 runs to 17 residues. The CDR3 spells CASSLTTGQGARETQYF. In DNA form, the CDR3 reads TGTGCCAGCAGCTTAACCACTGGACAGGGGGCGCGAGAGACCCAGTACTTC.

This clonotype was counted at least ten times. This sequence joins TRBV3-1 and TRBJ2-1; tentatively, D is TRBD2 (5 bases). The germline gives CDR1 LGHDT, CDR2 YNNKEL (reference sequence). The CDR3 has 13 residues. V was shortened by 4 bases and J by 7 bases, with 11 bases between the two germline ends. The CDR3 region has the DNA TGTGCCAGCAGCCGGACCCGGGGTAATGAGCAGTTCTTC. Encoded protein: CASSRTRGNEQFF.

The CDR3 region is CASSPEPGVGYTF. CDR3 nucleotide sequence: TGTGCCAGCTCACCAGAGCCAGGGGTAGGCTACACCTTC. V usage is TRBV18 and J usage is TRBJ1-2; D is possibly TRBD1 (6 bases). CDR1 and CDR2 (germline): KGHSH, LQKENI. CDR3 length: 13 amino acids. V was cut by 2 bases and J by 8 bases, with 12 bases left in between. Based on the CDR3 plus reference TRBV18 and TRBJ1-2, the full variable domain is NAGVMQNPRHLVRRRGQEARLRCSPMKGHSHVYWYRQLPEEGLKFMVYLQKENIIDESGMPKERFSAEFPKEGPSILRIQQVVRGDSAAYFCASSPEPGVGYTFGSGTRLTVV.